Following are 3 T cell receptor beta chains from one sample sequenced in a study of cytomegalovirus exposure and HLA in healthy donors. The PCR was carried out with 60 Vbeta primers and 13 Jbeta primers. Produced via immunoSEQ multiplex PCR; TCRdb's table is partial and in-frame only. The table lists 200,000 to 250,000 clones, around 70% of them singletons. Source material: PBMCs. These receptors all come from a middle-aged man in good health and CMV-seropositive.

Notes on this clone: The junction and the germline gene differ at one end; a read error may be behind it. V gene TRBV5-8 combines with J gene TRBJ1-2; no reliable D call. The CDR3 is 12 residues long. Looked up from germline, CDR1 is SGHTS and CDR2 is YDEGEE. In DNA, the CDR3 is TGTGCCAGCAGCTTCAGGCAACTCGGCTACCCCTTC. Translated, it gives CASSFRQLGYPF.

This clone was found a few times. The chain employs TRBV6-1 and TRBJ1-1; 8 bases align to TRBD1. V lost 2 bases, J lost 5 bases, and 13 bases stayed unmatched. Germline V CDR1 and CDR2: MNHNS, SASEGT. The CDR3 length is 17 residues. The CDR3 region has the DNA TGTGCCAGCAGTGAATTCGGGACAGGCGTCCTAAGGACTGAAGCTTTCTTT. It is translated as CASSEFGTGVLRTEAFF.

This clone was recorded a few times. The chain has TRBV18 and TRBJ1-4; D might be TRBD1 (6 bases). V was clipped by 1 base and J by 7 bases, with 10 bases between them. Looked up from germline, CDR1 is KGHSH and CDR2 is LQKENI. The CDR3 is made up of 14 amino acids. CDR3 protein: CASSPQQGFEKLFF. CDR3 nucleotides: TGTGCCAGCTCACCACAGCAGGGGTTTGAAAAACTGTTTTTT.